This TCR beta chain was captured in a study of CD8 T cells in Susac syndrome. With 5 bases clipped from V and 5 bases from J, the junction kept 9 bases outside the gene matches. CDR3 length equals 15 residues. Germline V lookup: CDR1 MGHRA, CDR2 YSYEKL. The patients who served as multiple sclerosis controls were treatment-naive and had stable or active relapsing-remitting disease that fulfilled the revised McDonald criteria. RNA in amounts of about 0.5 to 1 ug was reverse transcribed with random hexamers. TCRdb redid the calling of the immunoSEQ multiplex PCR reads with MiXCR, one entry per CDR3 protein. Here the sample spans some 130,000 distinct CDR3 sequences, more than 75% being singletons.

The TCR was taken from a human donor with multiple sclerosis. The chain recombines TRBV4-1 with TRBJ1-1, with TRBD1 identical over 9 bases. Material for sequencing was CD8+ T cells from PBMCs. The CDR3 coding sequence is TGCGCCAGCAGCTTCCGGACAGGGGCGGGTACTGAAGCTTTCTTT. Its translation: CASSFRTGAGTEAFF.